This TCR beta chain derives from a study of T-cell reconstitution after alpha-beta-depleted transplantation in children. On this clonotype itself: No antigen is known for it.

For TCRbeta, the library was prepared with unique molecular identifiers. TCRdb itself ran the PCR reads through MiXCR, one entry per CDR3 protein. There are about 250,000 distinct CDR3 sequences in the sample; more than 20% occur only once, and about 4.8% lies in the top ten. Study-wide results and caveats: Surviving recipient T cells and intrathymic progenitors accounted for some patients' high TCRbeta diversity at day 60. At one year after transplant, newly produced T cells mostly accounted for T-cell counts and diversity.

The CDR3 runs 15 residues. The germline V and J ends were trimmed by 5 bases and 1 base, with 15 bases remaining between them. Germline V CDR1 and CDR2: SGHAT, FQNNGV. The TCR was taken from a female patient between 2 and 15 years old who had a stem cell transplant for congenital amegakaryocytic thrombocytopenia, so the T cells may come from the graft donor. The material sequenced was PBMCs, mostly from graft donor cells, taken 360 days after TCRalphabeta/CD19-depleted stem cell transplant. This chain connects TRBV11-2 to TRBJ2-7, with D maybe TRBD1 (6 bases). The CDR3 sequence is CASSPLLRGSYEQYF. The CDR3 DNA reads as TGTGCCAGCAGCCCCCTGTTGAGGGGGTCCTACGAGCAGTACTTC.